A single T cell receptor (beta chain) is shown here with its context. The record originates from a study of blood T cell repertoires in COVID-19. Study information: Sites in the United States, Italy and Spain provided acute and convalescent COVID-19 samples. T cells, B-cell-depleted T cells, or PBMCs supplied cDNA or gDNA.

The CDR3 loop spans 15 amino acids. Germline V gene data show CDR1 as SGHRS and CDR2 as YFSETQ. Between the trimmed V and J ends, which lost 4 bases and 7 bases, there was a span of 20 bases. Authors' analysis steps: Reference gene primer amplification yielded estimated nucleated cell counts. Sequencing was performed with immunoSEQ multiplex PCR; in TCRdb, only in-frame clones are kept and a portion is missing. V, J and clone size are those of that table, while D and trimming were read from the DNA. Seen here are roughly 28,000 clones, roughly 87% observed once, and the top ten hold 9.3%. This sequence joins TRBV5-1 and TRBJ2-5, with no clear D. The clonotype was recovered from a human donor in a cohort sampled during active COVID-19. Sequencing was done on a sample of peripheral blood. The CDR3 loop reads CASSPQASGAGTQYF. The CDR3 bases are TGCGCCAGCAGCCCCCAAGCCTCCGGCGCAGGGACCCAGTACTTC.